This paragraph reports one T cell receptor (beta chain). This CDR3 is built from 15 residues. Germline CDR1 reads MNHEY; CDR2 reads SVGAGI. V lost 0 bases, J lost 5 bases, and 4 bases stayed unmatched. This sample is drawn from a study of blood T cell repertoires in COVID-19. Authors' methods: Amplification with reference gene primers provided the estimates of nucleated cell counts. Using immunoSEQ multiplex PCR, the repertoire was profiled, and TCRdb retains in-frame clones only, with some absent. D and trimming were read from the DNA, whereas the V and J calls and clone size are those reported in that table. Of about 240,000 clones in the sample, roughly 91% were seen once.

The sequencing input was peripheral blood. This receptor was obtained from a middle-aged woman who had recovered from COVID-19. V gene TRBV6-5 combines with J gene TRBJ2-7, with TRBD2 matching 10 bases. The chain's CDR3 is CASSYSASGSHEQYV. The CDR3 coding sequence is TGTGCCAGCAGTTACTCGGCTAGCGGGAGCCACGAGCAGTACGTC.